The rows below give T cell receptor beta chains drawn from one sample of a study of spatial heterogeneity in lung cancer. TCRdb independently ran MiXCR on the 5' RACE reads; one entry per CDR3 protein. This sample has approximately 100,000 distinct CDR3 sequences, with 15% to 20% found just once. Sequenced here: PBMCs, sampled at follow-up. These TCRs come from a male donor with early-stage non-small cell lung cancer. Each CDR3 is given with its conserved first and last residue. The order of the fields is D gene, V gene, clone size, J gene, CDR3 DNA, CDR3 protein. A D gene is named only where the DNA matches it firmly. Clone size is given for some rows only: seen once, a few or many times, or a class if the clone is expanded.

d_call: TRBD1; v_call: TRBV20-1; clone_size: few; j_call: TRBJ2-5; cdr3_nt: TGCAGTGCTAAGGGACAGGGGTCACAAGAGACCCAGTACTTC; cdr3_aa: CSAKGQGSQETQYF
d_call: TRBD1; v_call: TRBV20-1; clone_size: few; j_call: TRBJ1-2; cdr3_nt: TGCAGTGCTGCGACAGGGGGCCTTGACAGCTACACCTTC; cdr3_aa: CSAATGGLDSYTF
d_call: TRBD1; v_call: TRBV28; clone_size: -; j_call: TRBJ2-1; cdr3_nt: TGTGCCAGCAGTTCACCTATACAGGGGCTAACCTACAATGAGCAGTTCTTC; cdr3_aa: CASSSPIQGLTYNEQFF
d_call: -; v_call: TRBV7-3; clone_size: -; j_call: TRBJ2-7; cdr3_nt: TGTGCCAGCAGCCATGGGCCAGACTACGAGCAGTACTTC; cdr3_aa: CASSHGPDYEQYF
d_call: -; v_call: TRBV29-1; clone_size: -; j_call: TRBJ1-1; cdr3_nt: TGCAGCGTGGGAGAGAGAAACACTGAAGCTTTCTTT; cdr3_aa: CSVGERNTEAFF
d_call: -; v_call: TRBV24-1; clone_size: many; j_call: TRBJ2-3; cdr3_nt: TGTGCCACCAGTGATGGCAAGGAGACAGGCTACACAGATACGCAGTATTTT; cdr3_aa: CATSDGKETGYTDTQYF
d_call: -; v_call: TRBV5-1; clone_size: -; j_call: TRBJ1-1; cdr3_nt: TGCGCCAGCAGCCCACAGACCCTGGCGAACACTGAAGCTTTCTTT; cdr3_aa: CASSPQTLANTEAFF
d_call: -; v_call: TRBV19; clone_size: -; j_call: TRBJ1-4; cdr3_nt: TGTGCCAGTATGAATACGGGAAGAAATGAAAAACTGTTTTTT; cdr3_aa: CASMNTGRNEKLFF
d_call: TRBD1; v_call: TRBV12-3/TRBV12-4; clone_size: -; j_call: TRBJ1-2; cdr3_nt: TGTGCCAGCAGGGGGACAGGGGTTGACTATGGCTACACCTTC; cdr3_aa: CASRGTGVDYGYTF
d_call: -; v_call: TRBV7-3; clone_size: many; j_call: TRBJ2-6; cdr3_nt: TGTGCCAGCAGCTTAACCGGGGCCAACGTCCTGACTTTC; cdr3_aa: CASSLTGANVLTF
d_call: TRBD1; v_call: TRBV20-1; clone_size: few; j_call: TRBJ1-5; cdr3_nt: TGCAGTGCTAGGCAGACAGGGTCGAGTCAGCCCCAGCATTTT; cdr3_aa: CSARQTGSSQPQHF
d_call: -; v_call: TRBV29-1; clone_size: -; j_call: TRBJ1-4; cdr3_nt: TGCAGCGTTGCCGAGTGGGGACCTCAGGAAAAACTGTTTTTT; cdr3_aa: CSVAEWGPQEKLFF
d_call: TRBD1; v_call: TRBV30; clone_size: -; j_call: TRBJ1-1; cdr3_nt: TGTGCCTGGAGTCCGACAGGGGATACTGAAGCTTTCTTT; cdr3_aa: CAWSPTGDTEAFF
d_call: -; v_call: TRBV29-1; clone_size: -; j_call: TRBJ2-5; cdr3_nt: TGCAGCGTTCCGTACCCAAATGGGGAGACCCAGTACTTC; cdr3_aa: CSVPYPNGETQYF
d_call: -; v_call: TRBV5-1; clone_size: -; j_call: TRBJ2-3; cdr3_nt: TGCGCCAGCTTTCAAGGGGGGCACGTAGATACGCAGTATTTT; cdr3_aa: CASFQGGHVDTQYF
d_call: -; v_call: TRBV5-6; clone_size: many; j_call: TRBJ2-1; cdr3_nt: TGTGCCAGCAGCTTGGAGAGTTACAATGAGCAGTTCTTC; cdr3_aa: CASSLESYNEQFF
d_call: -; v_call: TRBV19; clone_size: -; j_call: TRBJ1-3; cdr3_nt: TGTGCCAGTAGTATACTGACAGGCCGAGGAAACACCATATATTTT; cdr3_aa: CASSILTGRGNTIYF
d_call: -; v_call: TRBV24-1; clone_size: -; j_call: TRBJ1-2; cdr3_nt: TGTGCCACCAGTGCAACGGACGGCGGAGTTAACTATGGCTACACCTTC; cdr3_aa: CATSATDGGVNYGYTF
d_call: -; v_call: TRBV10-1; clone_size: many; j_call: TRBJ1-6; cdr3_nt: TGCGCCAGCAGTAGTGGTCAGGGGCCTAGTCTCCTCCACTTT; cdr3_aa: CASSSGQGPSLLHF
d_call: -; v_call: TRBV29-1; clone_size: few; j_call: TRBJ1-1; cdr3_nt: TGCAGCGCCATCAGGGGAGGCACTGAAGCTTTCTTT; cdr3_aa: CSAIRGGTEAFF
d_call: TRBD1; v_call: TRBV18; clone_size: few; j_call: TRBJ2-1; cdr3_nt: TGTGCCAGCCTACAGGGGATGTACTACAATGAGCAGTTCTTC; cdr3_aa: CASLQGMYYNEQFF
d_call: TRBD2; v_call: TRBV3-1; clone_size: many; j_call: TRBJ2-3; cdr3_nt: TGTGCCAGCAGCCAAATACTAGCGGGAGCCCACGATACGCAGTATTTT; cdr3_aa: CASSQILAGAHDTQYF
d_call: TRBD2; v_call: TRBV4-3; clone_size: few; j_call: TRBJ2-1; cdr3_nt: TGCGCCAGCAGCCAAGACAGGACTAGCGGGGTGAATGAGCAGTTCTTC; cdr3_aa: CASSQDRTSGVNEQFF
d_call: -; v_call: TRBV24-1; clone_size: many; j_call: TRBJ2-2; cdr3_nt: TGTGCCACCAGTGATAACAGGGTGAACACCGGGGAGCTGTTTTTT; cdr3_aa: CATSDNRVNTGELFF
d_call: -; v_call: TRBV27; clone_size: few; j_call: TRBJ1-6; cdr3_nt: TGTGCCAGCAGTTTACAGGACAGCTCCTATAATTCACCCCTCCACTTT; cdr3_aa: CASSLQDSSYNSPLHF
d_call: TRBD2; v_call: TRBV4-2; clone_size: -; j_call: TRBJ2-7; cdr3_nt: TGTGCCAGCAGTCCCGGGACTATCAAGAACGAGCAGTACTTC; cdr3_aa: CASSPGTIKNEQYF
d_call: -; v_call: TRBV20-1; clone_size: -; j_call: TRBJ2-5; cdr3_nt: TGCAGTGCTCCACATCCAGGGTCTCGGCGGGAGACCCAGTACTTC; cdr3_aa: CSAPHPGSRRETQYF
d_call: -; v_call: TRBV7-2; clone_size: -; j_call: TRBJ2-3; cdr3_nt: TGTGCCAGCAGCTATAGGTCGTCACCAACAGATACGCAGTATTTT; cdr3_aa: CASSYRSSPTDTQYF
d_call: -; v_call: TRBV2; clone_size: few; j_call: TRBJ1-4; cdr3_nt: TGTGCCAGCAGTGTTTTCCCCCGGGAAAAACTGTTTTTT; cdr3_aa: CASSVFPREKLFF
d_call: -; v_call: TRBV3-1; clone_size: -; j_call: TRBJ2-1; cdr3_nt: TGTGCCAGCATCTCCCCCGCCAATGAGCAGTTCTTC; cdr3_aa: CASISPANEQFF
d_call: -; v_call: TRBV24-1; clone_size: few; j_call: TRBJ1-6; cdr3_nt: TGTGCCACCAGTGAACAGCACAATTCACCCCTCCACTTT; cdr3_aa: CATSEQHNSPLHF
d_call: -; v_call: TRBV18; clone_size: few; j_call: TRBJ1-2; cdr3_nt: TGTGCCAGCTCACCGGGGGTGAACTATGGCTACACCTTC; cdr3_aa: CASSPGVNYGYTF
d_call: -; v_call: TRBV12-3/TRBV12-4; clone_size: few; j_call: TRBJ2-1; cdr3_nt: TGTGCCAGCAGTTTAGTTAGGGGAGAGCAGTTCTTC; cdr3_aa: CASSLVRGEQFF
d_call: TRBD2; v_call: TRBV24-1; clone_size: -; j_call: TRBJ2-1; cdr3_nt: TGTGCCACCAGTGATTTATCGGCTAGCGGGACCTACAATGAGCAGTTCTTC; cdr3_aa: CATSDLSASGTYNEQFF
d_call: TRBD2; v_call: TRBV20-1; clone_size: few; j_call: TRBJ2-1; cdr3_nt: TGCAGTGCTAGACCGACGGGACTAGCGGACAATGAGCAGTTCTTC; cdr3_aa: CSARPTGLADNEQFF
d_call: TRBD2; v_call: TRBV11-3; clone_size: -; j_call: TRBJ2-3; cdr3_nt: TGTGCCAGCAGCTCCCGGTCAGCGGGAGTAAATACGCAGTATTTT; cdr3_aa: CASSSRSAGVNTQYF
d_call: -; v_call: TRBV3-1; clone_size: many; j_call: TRBJ2-1; cdr3_nt: TGTGCCAGCAGCCAGGGGACCGTGGGGGGATACAATGAGCAGTTCTTC; cdr3_aa: CASSQGTVGGYNEQFF
d_call: TRBD2; v_call: TRBV27; clone_size: -; j_call: TRBJ2-3; cdr3_nt: TGTGCCAGCAGCAGGACTAGCCCTTACACAGATACGCAGTATTTT; cdr3_aa: CASSRTSPYTDTQYF
d_call: TRBD1; v_call: TRBV5-1; clone_size: few; j_call: TRBJ2-1; cdr3_nt: TGCGCCAGCAGCTTGGTGGCCAGGGGGCAAGCAAGGGAGCAGTTCTTC; cdr3_aa: CASSLVARGQAREQFF
d_call: TRBD1; v_call: TRBV29-1; clone_size: -; j_call: TRBJ1-2; cdr3_nt: TGCAGCGTAGAACACGGACAGGGTGAAGAAGGCTACACCTTC; cdr3_aa: CSVEHGQGEEGYTF
d_call: -; v_call: TRBV6-6; clone_size: few; j_call: TRBJ2-4; cdr3_nt: TGTGCCAGCAGTTACTCGGACCTAGGTATTCAGTACTTC; cdr3_aa: CASSYSDLGIQYF
d_call: -; v_call: TRBV20-1; clone_size: few; j_call: TRBJ2-3; cdr3_nt: TGCAGTGCTAGAGACCCCAGGGTTAGCACAGATACGCAGTATTTT; cdr3_aa: CSARDPRVSTDTQYF
d_call: -; v_call: TRBV7-2; clone_size: -; j_call: TRBJ2-2; cdr3_nt: TGTGCCAGCAGCTTCTTCAAACGCGGGGAGCTGTTTTTT; cdr3_aa: CASSFFKRGELFF
d_call: -; v_call: TRBV14; clone_size: few; j_call: TRBJ1-6; cdr3_nt: TGTGCCAGCAGCCAAGAATGGGGGGGGCTGGGTTCACCCCTCCACTTT; cdr3_aa: CASSQEWGGLGSPLHF
d_call: TRBD2; v_call: TRBV14; clone_size: -; j_call: TRBJ2-1; cdr3_nt: TGTGCCAGCAGCCAAGCCCTCGTCTGGGCGGGAGACAATGAGCAGTTCTTC; cdr3_aa: CASSQALVWAGDNEQFF
d_call: -; v_call: TRBV4-1; clone_size: many; j_call: TRBJ2-3; cdr3_nt: TGCGCCAGCAGCCAAGGGGTAGCTCTCACAGATACGCAGTATTTT; cdr3_aa: CASSQGVALTDTQYF
d_call: -; v_call: TRBV10-3; clone_size: -; j_call: TRBJ2-1; cdr3_nt: TGTGCCATCAGTGATTTGAGCGGGCAACGAACTGAGCAGTTCTTC; cdr3_aa: CAISDLSGQRTEQFF
d_call: -; v_call: TRBV4-2; clone_size: -; j_call: TRBJ1-1; cdr3_nt: TGTGCCAGCAGCCAAGGAGGCGGGCTTTACGAAGCTTTCTTT; cdr3_aa: CASSQGGGLYEAFF
d_call: TRBD2; v_call: TRBV20-1; clone_size: -; j_call: TRBJ2-1; cdr3_nt: TGCAGTGCTAGAGTCCCTAGCGGCAGCTCCTACAATGAGCAGTTCTTC; cdr3_aa: CSARVPSGSSYNEQFF
d_call: TRBD2; v_call: TRBV4-3; clone_size: few; j_call: TRBJ2-3; cdr3_nt: TGCGCCAGCAGCCCCCAGGGTAGCGGGGTCACAGATACGCAGTATTTT; cdr3_aa: CASSPQGSGVTDTQYF
d_call: -; v_call: TRBV20-1; clone_size: few; j_call: TRBJ1-1; cdr3_nt: TGCAGTGCCAGGTCACAGGGGAACACTGAAGCTTTCTTT; cdr3_aa: CSARSQGNTEAFF
d_call: -; v_call: TRBV7-2; clone_size: many; j_call: TRBJ2-3; cdr3_nt: TGTGCCAGCAGCTTAGCCGCGACCTCCTTCCATACGCAGTATTTT; cdr3_aa: CASSLAATSFHTQYF
d_call: -; v_call: TRBV6-5; clone_size: -; j_call: TRBJ2-6; cdr3_nt: TGTGCCAGCAGAGTAATGCGATCTGGGGCCAACGTCCTGACTTTC; cdr3_aa: CASRVMRSGANVLTF
d_call: -; v_call: TRBV6-1; clone_size: -; j_call: TRBJ1-1; cdr3_nt: TGTGCCAGCAGTGAAGCGATCTTCATTCGGGACACTGAAGCTTTCTTT; cdr3_aa: CASSEAIFIRDTEAFF
d_call: -; v_call: TRBV9; clone_size: few; j_call: TRBJ2-2; cdr3_nt: TGTGCCAGCAGCGTAGAGGCCGGGGGCGACACCGGGGAGCTGTTTTTT; cdr3_aa: CASSVEAGGDTGELFF